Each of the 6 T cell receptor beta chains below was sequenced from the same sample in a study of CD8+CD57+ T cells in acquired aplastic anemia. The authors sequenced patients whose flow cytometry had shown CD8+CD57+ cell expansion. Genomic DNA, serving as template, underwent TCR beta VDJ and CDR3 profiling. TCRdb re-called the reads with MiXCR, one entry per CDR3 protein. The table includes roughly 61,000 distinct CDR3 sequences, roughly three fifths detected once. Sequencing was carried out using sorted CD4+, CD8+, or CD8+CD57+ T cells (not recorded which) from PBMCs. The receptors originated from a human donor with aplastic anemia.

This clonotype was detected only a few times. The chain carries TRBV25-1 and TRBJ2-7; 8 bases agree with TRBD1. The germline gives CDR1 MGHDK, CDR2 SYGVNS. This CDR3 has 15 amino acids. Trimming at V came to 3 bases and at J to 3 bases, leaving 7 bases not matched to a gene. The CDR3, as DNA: TGTGCCAGCAGTGACCCCGGTGGACAGGGCTACGAGCAGTACTTC. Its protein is CASSDPGGQGYEQYF.

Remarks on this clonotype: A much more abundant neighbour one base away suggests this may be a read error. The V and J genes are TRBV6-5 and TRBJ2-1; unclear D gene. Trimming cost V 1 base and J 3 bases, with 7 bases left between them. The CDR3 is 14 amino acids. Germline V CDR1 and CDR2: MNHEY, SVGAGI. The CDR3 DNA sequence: TGTGCCAGCAGTTACTTCCCCATCTACAATGAGCAGTTCTTC. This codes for CASSYFPIYNEQFF.

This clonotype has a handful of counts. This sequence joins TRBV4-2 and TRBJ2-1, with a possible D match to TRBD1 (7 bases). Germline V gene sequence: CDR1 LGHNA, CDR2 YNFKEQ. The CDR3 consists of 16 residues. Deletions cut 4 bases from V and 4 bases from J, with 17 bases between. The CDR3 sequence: CASSRGTAQIYNEQFF. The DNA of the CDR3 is TGTGCCAGCAGCCGCGGGACAGCCCAAATATACAATGAGCAGTTCTTC.

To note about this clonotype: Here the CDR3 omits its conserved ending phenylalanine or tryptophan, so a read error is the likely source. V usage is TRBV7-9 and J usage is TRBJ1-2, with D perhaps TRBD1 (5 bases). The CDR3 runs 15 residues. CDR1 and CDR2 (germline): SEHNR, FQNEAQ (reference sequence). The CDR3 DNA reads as TGTGCCAGCAGCTTAGGCCAGGGATCTAACTATGGTTACACCTCC. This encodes CASSLGQGSNYGYTS.

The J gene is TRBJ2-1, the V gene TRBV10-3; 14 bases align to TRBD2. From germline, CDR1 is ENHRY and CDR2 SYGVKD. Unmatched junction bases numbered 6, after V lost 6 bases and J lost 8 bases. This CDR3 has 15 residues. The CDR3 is CAIRGTSGRGDEQFF. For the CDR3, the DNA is TGTGCCATCAGAGGGACTAGCGGGAGAGGCGATGAGCAGTTCTTC.

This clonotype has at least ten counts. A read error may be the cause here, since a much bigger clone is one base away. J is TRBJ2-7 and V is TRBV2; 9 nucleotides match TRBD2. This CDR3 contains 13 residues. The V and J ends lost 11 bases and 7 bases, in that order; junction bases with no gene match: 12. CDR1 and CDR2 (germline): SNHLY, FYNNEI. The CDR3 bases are TGTGCCGGCGGGGGCGGGGGGGCAAAGGAGCAGTACTTC. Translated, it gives CAGGGGGAKEQYF.